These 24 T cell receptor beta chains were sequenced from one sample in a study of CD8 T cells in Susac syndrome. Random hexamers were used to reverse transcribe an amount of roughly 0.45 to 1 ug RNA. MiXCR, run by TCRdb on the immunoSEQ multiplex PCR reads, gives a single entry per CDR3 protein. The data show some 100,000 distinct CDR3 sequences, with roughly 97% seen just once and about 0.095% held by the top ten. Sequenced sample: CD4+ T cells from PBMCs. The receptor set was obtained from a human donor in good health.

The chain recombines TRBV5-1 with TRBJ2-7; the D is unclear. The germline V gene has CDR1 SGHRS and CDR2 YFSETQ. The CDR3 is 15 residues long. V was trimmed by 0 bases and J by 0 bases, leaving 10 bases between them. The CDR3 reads CASSLEAGFSYEQYF. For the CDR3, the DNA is TGCGCCAGCAGCTTGGAGGCAGGCTTCTCCTACGAGCAGTACTTC.

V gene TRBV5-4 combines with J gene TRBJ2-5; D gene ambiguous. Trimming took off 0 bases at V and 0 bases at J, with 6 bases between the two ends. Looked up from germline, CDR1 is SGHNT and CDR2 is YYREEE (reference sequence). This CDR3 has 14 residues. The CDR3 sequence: CASSLGRDQETQYF. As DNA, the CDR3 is TGTGCCAGCAGCTTGGGTCGGGACCAAGAGACCCAGTACTTC.

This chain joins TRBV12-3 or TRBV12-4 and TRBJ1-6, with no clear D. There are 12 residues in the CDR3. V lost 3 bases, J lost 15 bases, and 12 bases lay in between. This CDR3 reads CASSFKKAVLHF. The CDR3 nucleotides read TGTGCCAGCAGTTTTAAGAAAGCGGTCCTCCACTTT.

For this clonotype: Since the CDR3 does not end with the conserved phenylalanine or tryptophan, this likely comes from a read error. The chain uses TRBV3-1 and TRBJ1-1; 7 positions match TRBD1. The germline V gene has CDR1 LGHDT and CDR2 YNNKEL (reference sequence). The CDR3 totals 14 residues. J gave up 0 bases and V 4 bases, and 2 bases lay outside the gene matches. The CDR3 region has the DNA TGTGCCAGCAGCCGCGGGACAGTGAACACTGAAGCTTTCTCT. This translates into CASSRGTVNTEAFS.

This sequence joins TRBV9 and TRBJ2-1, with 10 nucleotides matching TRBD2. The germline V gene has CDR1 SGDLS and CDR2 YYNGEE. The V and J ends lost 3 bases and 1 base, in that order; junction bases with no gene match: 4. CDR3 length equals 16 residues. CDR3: CASSDGLAASYNEQFF. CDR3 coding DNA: TGTGCCAGCAGCGACGGACTAGCGGCTTCCTACAATGAGCAGTTCTTC.

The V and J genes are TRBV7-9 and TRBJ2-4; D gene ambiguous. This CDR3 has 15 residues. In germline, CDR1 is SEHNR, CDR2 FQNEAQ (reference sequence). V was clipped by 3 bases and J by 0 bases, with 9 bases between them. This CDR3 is CASSLGFVAKNIQYF. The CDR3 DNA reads TGTGCCAGCAGCTTGGGCTTTGTAGCCAAAAACATTCAGTACTTC.

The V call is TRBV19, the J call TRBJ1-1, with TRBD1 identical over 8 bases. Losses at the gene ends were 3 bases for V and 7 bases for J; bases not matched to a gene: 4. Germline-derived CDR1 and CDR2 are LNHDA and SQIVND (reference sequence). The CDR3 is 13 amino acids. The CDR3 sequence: CASSIDRGNEAFF. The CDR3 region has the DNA TGTGCCAGTAGTATCGACAGGGGTAATGAAGCTTTCTTT.

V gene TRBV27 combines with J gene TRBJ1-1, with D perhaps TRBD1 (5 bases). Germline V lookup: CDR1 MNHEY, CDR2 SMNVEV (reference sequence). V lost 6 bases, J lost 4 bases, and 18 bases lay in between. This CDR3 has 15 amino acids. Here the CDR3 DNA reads TGTGCCAGCAGCCCTACAAGGGGAGCGAGCACTGAAGCTTTCTTT. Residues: CASSPTRGASTEAFF.

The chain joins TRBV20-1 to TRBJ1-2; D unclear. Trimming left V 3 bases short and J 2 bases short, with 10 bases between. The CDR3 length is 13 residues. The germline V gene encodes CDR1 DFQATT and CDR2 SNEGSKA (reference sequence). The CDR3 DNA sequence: TGCAGTGCTAGGGGCAGCGTAAACTATGGCTACACCTTC. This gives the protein CSARGSVNYGYTF.

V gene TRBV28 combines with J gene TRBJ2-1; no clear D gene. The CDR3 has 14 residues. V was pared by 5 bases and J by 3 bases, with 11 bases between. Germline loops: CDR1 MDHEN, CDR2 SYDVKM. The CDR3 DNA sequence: TGTGCCAGCAGTCCCGGACGGCGCTACAATGAGCAGTTCTTC. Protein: CASSPGRRYNEQFF.

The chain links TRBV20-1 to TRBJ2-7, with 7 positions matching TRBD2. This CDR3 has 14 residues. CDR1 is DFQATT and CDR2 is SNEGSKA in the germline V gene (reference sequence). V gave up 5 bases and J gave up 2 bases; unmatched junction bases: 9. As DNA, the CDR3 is TGCAGTGCTTACCCCGGGACTACCGCCTACGAGCAGTACTTC. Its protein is CSAYPGTTAYEQYF.

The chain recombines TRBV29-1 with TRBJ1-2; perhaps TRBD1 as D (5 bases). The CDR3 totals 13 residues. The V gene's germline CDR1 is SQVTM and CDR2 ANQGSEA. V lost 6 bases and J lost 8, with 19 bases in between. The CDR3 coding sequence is TGCAGCGTGGGACCCGATGTCGGCTGGGGCTACACCTTC. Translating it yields CSVGPDVGWGYTF.

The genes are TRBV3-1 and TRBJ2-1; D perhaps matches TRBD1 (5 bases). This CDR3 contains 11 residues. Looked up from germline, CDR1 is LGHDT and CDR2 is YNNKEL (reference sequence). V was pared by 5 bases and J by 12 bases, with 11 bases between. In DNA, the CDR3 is TGTGCCAGCAGCTCCAGTCAGGGGCAGTTCTTC. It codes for CASSSSQGQFF.

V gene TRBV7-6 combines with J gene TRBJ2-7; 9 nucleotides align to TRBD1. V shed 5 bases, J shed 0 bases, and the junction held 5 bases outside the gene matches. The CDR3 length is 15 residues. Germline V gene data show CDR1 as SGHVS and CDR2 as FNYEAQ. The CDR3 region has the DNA TGTGCCAGCAGCGGACAGGGGTGGGGCTCCTACGAGCAGTACTTC. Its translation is CASSGQGWGSYEQYF.

CDR3 coding DNA: TGTGCCAGCAGCGGAGGGGGATCGAACACTGAAGCTTTCTTT. This codes for CASSGGGSNTEAFF. This chain connects TRBV4-2 to TRBJ1-1; TRBD1 might be the D (6 bases). The CDR3 consists of 14 residues. The V gene's germline CDR1 is LGHNA and CDR2 YNFKEQ. Trimming shortened V by 5 bases and J by 1 base, and 11 bases separated the two germline ends.

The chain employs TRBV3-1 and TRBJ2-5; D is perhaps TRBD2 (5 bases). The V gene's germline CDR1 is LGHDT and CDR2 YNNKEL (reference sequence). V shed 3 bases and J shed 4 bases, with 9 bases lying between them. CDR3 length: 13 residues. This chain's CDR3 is CASSQKGRETQYF. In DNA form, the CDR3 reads TGTGCCAGCAGCCAGAAAGGGAGAGAGACCCAGTACTTC.

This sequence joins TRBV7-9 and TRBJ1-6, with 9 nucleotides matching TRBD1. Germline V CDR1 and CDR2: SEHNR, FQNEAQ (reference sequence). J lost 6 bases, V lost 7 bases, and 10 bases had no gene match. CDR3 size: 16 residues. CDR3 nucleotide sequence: TGTGCCAGCACAATCCTGACAGGGGGTTTTAATTCACCCCTCCACTTT. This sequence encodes CASTILTGGFNSPLHF.

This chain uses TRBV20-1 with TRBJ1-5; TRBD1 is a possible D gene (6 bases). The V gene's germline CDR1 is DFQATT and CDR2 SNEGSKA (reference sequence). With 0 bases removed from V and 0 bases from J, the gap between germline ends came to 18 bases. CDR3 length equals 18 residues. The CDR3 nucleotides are TGCAGTGCTAGAGATCGATTCAGGGGTACTAGTAGCAATCAGCCCCAGCATTTT. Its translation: CSARDRFRGTSSNQPQHF.

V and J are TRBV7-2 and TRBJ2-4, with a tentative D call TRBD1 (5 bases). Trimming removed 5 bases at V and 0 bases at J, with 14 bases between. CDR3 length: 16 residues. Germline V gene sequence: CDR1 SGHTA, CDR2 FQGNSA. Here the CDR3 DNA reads TGTGCCAGCAGCCTTGACAGTCTGATAGCCAAAAACATTCAGTACTTC. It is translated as CASSLDSLIAKNIQYF.

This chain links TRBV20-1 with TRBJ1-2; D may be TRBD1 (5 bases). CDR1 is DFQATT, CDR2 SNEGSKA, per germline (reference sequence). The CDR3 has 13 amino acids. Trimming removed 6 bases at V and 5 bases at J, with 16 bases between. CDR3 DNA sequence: TGCAGTGCCCCTGACAGTGAATCATATGGCTACACCTTC. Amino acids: CSAPDSESYGYTF.

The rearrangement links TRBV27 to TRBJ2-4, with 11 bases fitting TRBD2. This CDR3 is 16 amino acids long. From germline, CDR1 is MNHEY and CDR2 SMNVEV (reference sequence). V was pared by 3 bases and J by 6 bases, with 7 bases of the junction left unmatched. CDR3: CASSFSGRAMGNIQYF. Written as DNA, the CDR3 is TGTGCCAGCAGTTTTAGCGGGAGGGCCATGGGAAACATTCAGTACTTC.

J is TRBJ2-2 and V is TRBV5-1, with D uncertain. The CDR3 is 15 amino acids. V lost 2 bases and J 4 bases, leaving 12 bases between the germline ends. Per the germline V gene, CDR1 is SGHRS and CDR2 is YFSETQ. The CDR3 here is CASSLPPPRTGELFF. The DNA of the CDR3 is TGCGCCAGCAGCTTACCACCGCCTCGCACCGGGGAGCTGTTTTTT.

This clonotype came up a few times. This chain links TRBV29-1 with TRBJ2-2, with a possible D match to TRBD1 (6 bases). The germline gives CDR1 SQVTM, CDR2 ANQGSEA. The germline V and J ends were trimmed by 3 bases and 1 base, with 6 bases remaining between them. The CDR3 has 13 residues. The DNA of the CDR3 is TGCAGCGTTGACAGGGGGAACACCGGGGAGCTGTTTTTT. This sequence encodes CSVDRGNTGELFF.

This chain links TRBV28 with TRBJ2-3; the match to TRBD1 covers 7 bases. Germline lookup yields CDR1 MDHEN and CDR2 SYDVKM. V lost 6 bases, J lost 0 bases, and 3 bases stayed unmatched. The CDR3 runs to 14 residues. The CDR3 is CASRSGGSTDTQYF. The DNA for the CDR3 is TGTGCCAGCAGGTCAGGGGGAAGCACAGATACGCAGTATTTT.